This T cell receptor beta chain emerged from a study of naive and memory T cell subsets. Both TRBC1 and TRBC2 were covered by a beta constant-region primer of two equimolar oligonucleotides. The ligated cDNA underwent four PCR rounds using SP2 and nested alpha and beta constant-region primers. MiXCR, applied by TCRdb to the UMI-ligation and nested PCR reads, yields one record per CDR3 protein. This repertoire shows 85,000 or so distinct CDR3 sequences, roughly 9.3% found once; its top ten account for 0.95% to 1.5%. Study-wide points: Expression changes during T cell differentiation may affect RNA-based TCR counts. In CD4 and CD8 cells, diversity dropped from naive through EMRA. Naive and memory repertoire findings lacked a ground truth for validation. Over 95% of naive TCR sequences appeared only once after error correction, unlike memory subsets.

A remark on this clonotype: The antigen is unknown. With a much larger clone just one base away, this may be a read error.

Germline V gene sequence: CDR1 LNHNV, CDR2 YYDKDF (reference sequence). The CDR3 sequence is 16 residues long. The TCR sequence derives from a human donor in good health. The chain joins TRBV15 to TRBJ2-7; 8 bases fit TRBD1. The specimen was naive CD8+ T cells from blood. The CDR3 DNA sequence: TGTGCCATCAGCAGAGATCTTGGGACAGGCACCTACGAGCAGTACTTC. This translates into CAISRDLGTGTYEQYF.